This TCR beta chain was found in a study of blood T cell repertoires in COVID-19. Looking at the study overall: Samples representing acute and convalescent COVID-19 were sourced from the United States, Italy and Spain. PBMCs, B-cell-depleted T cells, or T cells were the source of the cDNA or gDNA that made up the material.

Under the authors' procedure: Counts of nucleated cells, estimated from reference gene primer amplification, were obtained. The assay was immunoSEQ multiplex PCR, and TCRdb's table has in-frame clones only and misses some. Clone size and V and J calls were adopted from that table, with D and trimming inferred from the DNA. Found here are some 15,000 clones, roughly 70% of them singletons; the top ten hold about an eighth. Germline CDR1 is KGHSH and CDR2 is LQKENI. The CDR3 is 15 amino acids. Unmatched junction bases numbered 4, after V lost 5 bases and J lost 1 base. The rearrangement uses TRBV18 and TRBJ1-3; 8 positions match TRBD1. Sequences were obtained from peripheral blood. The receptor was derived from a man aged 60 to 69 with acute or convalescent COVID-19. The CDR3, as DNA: TGTGCCAGCTCAGCGACAGGGGATTCTGGAAACACCATATATTTT. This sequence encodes CASSATGDSGNTIYF.